The 31 T cell receptor beta chains listed next were all sequenced from one sample in a study of blood T cell repertoires in COVID-19. The repertoire was sequenced with immunoSEQ multiplex PCR; TCRdb's copy has only in-frame clones and lacks some. The table lists roughly 180,000 clones, approximately 85% of them singletons. Sequences were obtained from peripheral blood. These receptor sequences come from a woman aged 55-69 years with COVID-19, enrolled during active disease.

V is TRBV19 and J is TRBJ1-4, with TRBD1 matching over 10 bases. Germline values: CDR1 LNHDA, CDR2 SQIVND (reference sequence). This CDR3 region has 15 residues. The V and J ends lost 5 bases and 6 bases, in that order; junction bases with no gene match: 6. CDR3 DNA sequence: TGTGCCAGTAGTGCAGACAGGGGGCAGGATGAAAAACTGTTTTTT. Translating gives CASSADRGQDEKLFF.

The chain carries TRBV24-1 and TRBJ2-2; TRBD2 agrees at 7 bases. The junction had 4 bases not matched to a gene; V was cut back by 7 bases and J by 0 bases. Germline values: CDR1 KGHDR, CDR2 SFDVKD. The CDR3 is made up of 15 amino acids. The CDR3 region is CATRPSGANTGELFF. The CDR3 DNA reads as TGTGCCACCAGACCAAGCGGGGCGAACACCGGGGAGCTGTTTTTT.

The J gene is TRBJ2-7, the V gene TRBV7-9; TRBD1 matches 9 bases. The CDR3 runs 15 residues. V lost 5 bases to trimming and J lost 6 bases; unmatched junction nucleotides: 11. Germline V lookup: CDR1 SEHNR, CDR2 FQNEAQ (reference sequence). This CDR3 is CASSPGDRVVREQYF. In DNA form, the CDR3 reads TGTGCCAGCAGCCCAGGGGACAGGGTGGTTCGCGAGCAGTACTTC.

This chain joins TRBV29-1 and TRBJ2-3; maybe TRBD1 (6 bases). CDR1 is SQVTM, CDR2 ANQGSEA, per germline. This CDR3 is 14 amino acids long. V was shortened by 0 bases and J by 0 bases, with 7 bases between the two germline ends. The CDR3 DNA follows: TGCAGCGTTGAAGAGACAGGTAGCACAGATACGCAGTATTTT. As protein: CSVEETGSTDTQYF.

V and J are TRBV9 and TRBJ2-6; 7 bases fit TRBD2. The V and J ends lost 0 bases and 2 bases, in that order; junction bases with no gene match: 8. The CDR3 loop spans 18 amino acids. Germline lookup yields CDR1 SGDLS and CDR2 YYNGEE. DNA of the CDR3: TGTGCCAGCAGCGTAGACATTCGGGGAGGGGCTGGGGCCAACGTCCTGACTTTC. Protein sequence: CASSVDIRGGAGANVLTF.

This chain links TRBV28 with TRBJ1-2, with D maybe TRBD1 (6 bases). The CDR3 extends over 13 amino acids. The germline V gene encodes CDR1 MDHEN and CDR2 SYDVKM. V lost 7 bases to trimming and J lost 4 bases, with 13 bases between them. The CDR3 protein is CASMRQALYGYTF. For the CDR3, the DNA is TGTGCCAGCATGAGACAGGCCCTCTATGGCTACACCTTC.

The J gene is TRBJ1-4, the V gene TRBV6-5, with 11 bases fitting TRBD1. Per the germline V gene, CDR1 is MNHEY and CDR2 is SVGAGI. V shed 6 bases, J shed 7 bases, and the junction held 7 bases outside the gene matches. There are 15 residues in the CDR3. This CDR3 reads CASSASGQGAEKLFF. The CDR3 nucleotides read TGTGCCAGCAGCGCTTCTGGACAGGGGGCTGAAAAACTGTTTTTT.

This chain uses TRBV5-6 with TRBJ1-3; unclear D gene. The length of the CDR3 is 12 residues. The V end lost 4 bases, the J end lost 9 bases, and 11 bases lay between the germline ends. Germline lookup yields CDR1 SGHDT and CDR2 YYEEEE. The CDR3 region has the DNA TGTGCCAGCAGCAATCAACGGGGCACCATATATTTT. This translates into CASSNQRGTIYF.

V usage is TRBV27 and J usage is TRBJ1-2, with TRBD1 as a possible D gene (5 bases). Deletions cut 6 bases from V and 0 bases from J, with 20 bases between. The V gene's germline CDR1 is MNHEY and CDR2 SMNVEV (reference sequence). The CDR3 length is 17 residues. The CDR3 is CASSPEAGRQANYGYTF. CDR3 nucleotides: TGTGCCAGCAGCCCAGAGGCAGGGCGTCAAGCTAACTATGGCTACACCTTC.

The chain carries TRBV25-1 and TRBJ2-2; TRBD2 aligns across 11 bases. V lost 3 bases and J lost 1; bases outside the gene matches: 1. The CDR3 totals 16 residues. Per the germline V gene, CDR1 is MGHDK and CDR2 is SYGVNS. As DNA, the CDR3 is TGTGCCAGCAGTGATCTAGCGGGGGGGAACACCGGGGAGCTGTTTTTT. The encoded protein is CASSDLAGGNTGELFF. The full variable domain, in which reference TRBV25-1 and TRBJ2-2 provide the parts outside the CDR3, is EADIYQTPRYLVIGTGKKITLECSQTMGHDKMYWYQQDPGMELHLIHYSYGVNSTEKGDLSSESTVSRIRTEHFPLTLESARPSHTSQYLCASSDLAGGNTGELFFGEGSRLTVL.

This chain connects TRBV27 to TRBJ2-3; possibly TRBD1 for D (6 bases). Deletions cut 5 bases from V and 2 bases from J, with 17 bases between. Germline V gives CDR1 MNHEY, CDR2 SMNVEV (reference sequence). The CDR3 sequence is 16 residues long. The CDR3 DNA reads as TGTGCCAGCAGTACCTACAGGGTTCTAGCCACAGATACGCAGTATTTT. Translation gives CASSTYRVLATDTQYF.

The rearrangement uses TRBV6-1 and TRBJ2-1; TRBD2 might be the D (6 bases). Germline V gene lookup returns CDR1 MNHNS and CDR2 SASEGT. CDR3 size: 15 residues. V gave up 2 bases and J gave up 7 bases, with 15 bases separating them. The CDR3 loop reads CASSERTSLRNEQFF. The CDR3 DNA reads as TGTGCCAGCAGTGAACGAACTAGCTTAAGAAATGAGCAGTTCTTC.

The chain combines TRBV7-8 with TRBJ2-7; D possibly corresponds to TRBD2 (5 bases). Germline lookup yields CDR1 SGHVS and CDR2 FQNEAQ. The V and J ends lost 1 base and 4 bases respectively, with 8 bases between them. The CDR3 extends over 13 amino acids. The CDR3 DNA reads TGTGCCAGCAGCTTAGGGGAGTGGTACGAGCAGTACGTC. It encodes CASSLGEWYEQYV.

This chain uses TRBV7-6 with TRBJ2-2; D not certain. CDR3 length equals 13 residues. CDR1 is SGHVS, CDR2 FNYEAQ, per germline. Trimming left V 5 bases short and J 1 base short, with 5 bases between. The CDR3 bases are TGTGCCAGCAGCGTTCAGAACACCGGGGAGCTGTTTTTT. Its translation is CASSVQNTGELFF.

Comment on this clone: One junction end does not reproduce the germline sequence, and a read error may be involved. The chain has TRBV10-3 and TRBJ2-2, with 12 bases matching TRBD1. Germline-derived CDR1 and CDR2 are ENHRY and SYGVKD. CDR3 length: 14 amino acids. In nucleotides, the CDR3 is TGCGGGGCGGGACAGGGGGCGCAGACCGGGGAGCTGTTTTTT. Translated: CGAGQGAQTGELFF.

The chain uses TRBV24-1 and TRBJ2-2, with 7 bases matching TRBD1. Looked up from germline, CDR1 is KGHDR and CDR2 is SFDVKD. The CDR3 is 16 amino acids. V was clipped by 5 bases and J by 0 bases; unmatched bases: 5. CDR3 sequence: CATSGTGAPNTGELFF. The CDR3 coding sequence is TGTGCCACCAGTGGAACAGGGGCTCCGAACACCGGGGAGCTGTTTTTT.

V and J are TRBV7-2 and TRBJ1-5; no clear D. The V and J ends lost 5 bases and 6 bases respectively, with 14 bases between them. The CDR3 has 14 residues. CDR1 and CDR2 (germline): SGHTA, FQGNSA. The CDR3 sequence: CASSPEGRAQPQHF. The CDR3 coding sequence is TGTGCCAGCAGCCCCGAGGGTCGGGCTCAGCCCCAGCATTTT.

This clone was seen once. The chain couples TRBV5-6 to TRBJ1-5; 10 bases agree with TRBD1. The trim removed 4 bases at V and 5 bases at J, leaving 3 bases unmatched. This CDR3 is built from 14 residues. The germline CDR1 and CDR2 sequences are SGHDT and YYEEEE. The CDR3 loop is CASSPGTGDQPQHF. DNA of the CDR3: TGTGCCAGCAGCCCTGGGACAGGGGATCAGCCCCAGCATTTT.

This clone was counted at least ten times. The chain joins TRBV25-1 to TRBJ1-1; 10 nucleotides line up with TRBD1. The trim removed 2 bases at V and 8 bases at J, leaving 5 bases unmatched. The CDR3 length is 14 residues. From germline, CDR1 is MGHDK and CDR2 SYGVNS. The DNA of the CDR3 is TGTGCCAGCAGTGAAGGGACAGGGGTGGCAGAAGCTTTCTTT. It codes for CASSEGTGVAEAFF.

This rearrangement joins TRBV7-2 to TRBJ2-3, with 8 positions matching TRBD2. The J segment lost 8 bases and the V segment lost 0 bases, leaving 7 bases of the junction unmatched. The CDR3 has 15 amino acids. Germline lookup yields CDR1 SGHTA and CDR2 FQGNSA. CDR3 residues: CASSLAGAAGGTQYF. CDR3 nucleotides: TGTGCCAGCAGCTTAGCGGGAGCCGCGGGGGGTACGCAGTATTTT.

The V and J genes are TRBV6-5 and TRBJ2-7, with D possibly being TRBD1 (5 bases). Trimming left V 0 bases short and J 6 bases short, with 12 bases between. This CDR3 contains 14 residues. Germline V CDR1 and CDR2: MNHEY, SVGAGI. The CDR3 sequence is CASSYSVSGPEQYF. The CDR3, as DNA: TGTGCCAGCAGTTACTCAGTCTCAGGGCCCGAGCAGTACTTC.

This chain links TRBV7-3 with TRBJ1-2; TRBD1 agrees at 7 bases. Germline values: CDR1 SGHTA, CDR2 FQGTGA. Losses at the gene ends were 3 bases for V and 8 bases for J; bases not matched to a gene: 6. The CDR3 has 13 residues. CDR3 in DNA: TGTGCCAGCAGCTTCCAAGGGGGCTCGGGCTACACCTTC. This gives the protein CASSFQGGSGYTF.

This chain connects TRBV7-2 to TRBJ2-4; D unclear. V lost 3 bases and J 0 bases, leaving 9 bases between the germline ends. The CDR3 runs 15 residues. The germline V gene has CDR1 SGHTA and CDR2 FQGNSA. The CDR3 spells CASSFRLLAKNIQYF. In nucleotides, the CDR3 is TGTGCCAGCAGCTTCCGACTCTTAGCCAAAAACATTCAGTACTTC.

This clone was counted only a few times. This chain uses TRBV5-6 with TRBJ2-5, with TRBD2 matching over 13 bases. J was trimmed by 4 bases and V by 2 bases; bases with no gene match: 11. CDR3 length: 18 residues. Germline V gene lookup returns CDR1 SGHDT and CDR2 YYEEEE. The CDR3 DNA sequence: TGTGCCAGCAGCTTCGGACTAGCGGGAGTCAAACCGGGAGAGACCCAGTACTTC. This translates into CASSFGLAGVKPGETQYF.

V is TRBV6-2 or TRBV6-3 and J is TRBJ1-2; D uncertain. CDR1 MNHEY and CDR2 SVGEGT come from the germline V gene. Deletions cut 3 bases from V and 8 bases from J, with 10 bases between. The CDR3 is 12 amino acids. CDR3 in DNA: TGTGCCAGCAGTTATGGGCAGGTCGGCTACACCTTC. Protein sequence: CASSYGQVGYTF.

The chain links TRBV11-2 to TRBJ2-7; the match to TRBD2 covers 10 bases. Germline-derived CDR1 and CDR2 are SGHAT and FQNNGV. After removal of 5 bases from V and 0 bases from J, the junction contained 13 bases not matched to a gene. This CDR3 has 18 amino acids. CDR3 in amino acids: CASSRAGTSVTYSYEQYF. In nucleotides, the CDR3 is TGTGCCAGCAGCCGAGCCGGGACTAGCGTTACTTACTCCTACGAGCAGTACTTC.

The chain has TRBV11-1 and TRBJ1-2; D may be TRBD1 (5 bases). Trimming took off 5 bases at V and 0 bases at J, with 13 bases between the two ends. The germline CDR1 and CDR2 sequences are SGHAT and FQDESV (reference sequence). CDR3 length: 15 residues. This CDR3 reads CASSPGHRANYGYTF. Written as DNA, the CDR3 is TGTGCCAGCAGCCCAGGACACAGAGCTAACTATGGCTACACCTTC. Supplemented by reference TRBV11-1 and TRBJ1-2, the full variable domain reads EAEVAQSPRYKITEKSQAVAFWCDPISGHATLYWYRQILGQGPELLVQFQDESVVDDSQLPKDRFSAERLKGVDSTLKIQPAELGDSAMYLCASSPGHRANYGYTFGSGTRLTVV.

This clone has just a few counts. The genes are TRBV27 and TRBJ1-1; 7 positions agree with TRBD1. This CDR3 is built from 13 residues. Looked up from germline, CDR1 is MNHEY and CDR2 is SMNVEV (reference sequence). V dropped 6 bases and J dropped 2; count of bases not matched to a gene: 3. The chain's CDR3 is CASREGGNTEAFF. In nucleotides, the CDR3 is TGTGCCAGCAGGGAAGGGGGCAACACTGAAGCTTTCTTT.

This chain connects TRBV5-1 to TRBJ2-7, with 11 bases matching TRBD2. The junction had 6 bases not matched to a gene; V was cut back by 6 bases and J by 4 bases. Germline loops: CDR1 SGHRS, CDR2 YFSETQ. This CDR3 is 14 amino acids long. CDR3 sequence (DNA): TGCGCCAGCAAACTAGCGGGAGAGAAATACGAGCAGTACTTC. Its translation: CASKLAGEKYEQYF.

This chain joins TRBV29-1 and TRBJ1-1; a possible D gene is TRBD1 (6 bases). The ends were cut back, 7 bases at V and 1 base at J, with 19 bases in the middle. Germline lookup yields CDR1 SQVTM and CDR2 ANQGSEA. CDR3 size: 15 residues. The CDR3 DNA follows: TGCAGCGCCGGGTTAACCCCGGGACAGAACACTGAAGCTTTCTTT. This gives the protein CSAGLTPGQNTEAFF. The whole variable domain, filled in from reference TRBV29-1 and TRBJ1-1, reads SAVISQKPSRDICQRGTSLTIQCQVDSQVTMMFWYRQQPGQSLTLIATANQGSEATYESGFVIDKFPISRPNLTFSTLTVSNMSPEDSSIYLCSAGLTPGQNTEAFFGQGTRLTVV.

The V gene is TRBV5-1, the J gene TRBJ2-5, with D unclear. Germline assignment: CDR1 SGHRS and CDR2 YFSETQ. CDR3 length: 14 residues. Trimming took 4 bases from V and 0 from J, leaving 10 bases between them. CDR3 DNA sequence: TGCGCCAGCAGCCAACAGTCTTACCAAGAGACCCAGTACTTC. Translated, it gives CASSQQSYQETQYF.